This entry describes one T cell receptor beta chain. These data are taken from a study of blood T cell repertoires in COVID-19. Sequencing used immunoSEQ multiplex PCR; TCRdb keeps in-frame clones, though not all of them. Altogether around 170,000 clones are present, more than 80% being singletons, with the ten largest covering about an eighth. With 6 bases clipped from V and 6 bases from J, the junction kept 8 bases outside the gene matches. CDR1 and CDR2 (germline): ENHRY, SYGVKD. The CDR3 has 16 residues. Sequencing used PBMCs or T cells enriched from blood (not recorded which). The TCR was taken from a man in his fifties who had recovered from COVID-19. The rearrangement links TRBV10-3 to TRBJ1-6, with 10 bases aligning to TRBD1. The CDR3 spells CAIRSGTGVSNSPLHF. The CDR3, as DNA: TGTGCCATCAGGAGTGGGACAGGGGTTAGTAATTCACCCCTCCACTTT.